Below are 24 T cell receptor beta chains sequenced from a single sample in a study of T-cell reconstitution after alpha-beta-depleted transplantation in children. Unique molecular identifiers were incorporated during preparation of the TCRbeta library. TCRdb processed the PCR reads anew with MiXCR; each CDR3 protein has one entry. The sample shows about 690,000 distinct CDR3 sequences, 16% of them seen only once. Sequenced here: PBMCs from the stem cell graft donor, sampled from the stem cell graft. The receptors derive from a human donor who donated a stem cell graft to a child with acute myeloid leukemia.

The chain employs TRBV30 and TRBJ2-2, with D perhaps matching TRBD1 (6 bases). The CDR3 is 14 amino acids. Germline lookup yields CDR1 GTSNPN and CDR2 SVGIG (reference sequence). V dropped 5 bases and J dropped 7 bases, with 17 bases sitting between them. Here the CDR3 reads CAWEGTPSIGELFF. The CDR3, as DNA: TGTGCCTGGGAGGGGACACCTAGTATCGGGGAGCTGTTTTTT.

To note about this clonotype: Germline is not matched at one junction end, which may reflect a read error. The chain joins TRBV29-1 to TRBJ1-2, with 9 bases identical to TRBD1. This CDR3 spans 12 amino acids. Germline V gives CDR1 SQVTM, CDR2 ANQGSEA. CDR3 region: CSVERPGQGSTF. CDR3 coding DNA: TGCAGCGTTGAGAGACCGGGACAGGGCTCCACCTTC. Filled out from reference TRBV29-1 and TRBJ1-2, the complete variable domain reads SAVISQKPSRDICQRGTSLTIQCQVDSQVTMMFWYRQQPGQSLTLIATANQGSEATYESGFVIDKFPISRPNLTFSTLTVSNMSPEDSSIYLCSVERPGQGSTFGSGTRLTVV.

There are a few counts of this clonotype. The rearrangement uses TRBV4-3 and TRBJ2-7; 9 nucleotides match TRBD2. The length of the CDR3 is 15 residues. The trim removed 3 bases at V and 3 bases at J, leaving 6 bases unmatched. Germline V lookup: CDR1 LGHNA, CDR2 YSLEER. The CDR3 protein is CASSHLRGGRYEQYF. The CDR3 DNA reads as TGCGCCAGCAGCCATCTGCGGGGGGGCCGCTACGAGCAGTACTTC.

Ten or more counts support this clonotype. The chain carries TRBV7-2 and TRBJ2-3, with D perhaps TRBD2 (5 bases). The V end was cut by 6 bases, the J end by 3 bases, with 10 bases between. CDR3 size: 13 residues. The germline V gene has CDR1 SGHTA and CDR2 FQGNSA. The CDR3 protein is CASSGLLTDTQYF. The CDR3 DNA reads TGTGCCAGCAGTGGACTTTTAACAGATACGCAGTATTTT.

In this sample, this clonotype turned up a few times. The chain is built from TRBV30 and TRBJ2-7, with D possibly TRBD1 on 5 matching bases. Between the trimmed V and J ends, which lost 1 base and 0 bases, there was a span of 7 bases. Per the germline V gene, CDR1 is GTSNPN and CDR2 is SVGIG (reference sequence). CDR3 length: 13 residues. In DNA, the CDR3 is TGTGCCTGGAGTGAGGGGTTCTCCTACGAGCAGTACTTC. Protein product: CAWSEGFSYEQYF. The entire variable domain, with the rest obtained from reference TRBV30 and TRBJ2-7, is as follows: SQTIHQWPATLVQPVGSPLSLECTVEGTSNPNLYWYRQAAGRGLQLLFYSVGIGQISSEVPQNLSASRPQDRQFILSSKKLLLSDSGFYLCAWSEGFSYEQYFGPGTRLTVT.

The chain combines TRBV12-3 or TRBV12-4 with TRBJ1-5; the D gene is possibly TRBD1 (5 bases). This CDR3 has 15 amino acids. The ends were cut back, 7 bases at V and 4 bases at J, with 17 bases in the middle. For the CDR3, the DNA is TGTGCCAGCACCCTGCGGGGCGGGTGGAATCAGCCCCAGCATTTT. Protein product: CASTLRGGWNQPQHF.

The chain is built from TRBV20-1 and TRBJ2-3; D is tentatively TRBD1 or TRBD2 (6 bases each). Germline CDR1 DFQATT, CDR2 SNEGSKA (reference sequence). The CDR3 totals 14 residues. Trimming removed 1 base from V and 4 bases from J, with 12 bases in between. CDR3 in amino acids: CSARGRGSADTQYF. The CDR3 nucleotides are TGCAGTGCTAGAGGGAGGGGGAGCGCAGATACGCAGTATTTT.

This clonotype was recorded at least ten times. This CDR3 is CRTQISGEGGYTF. The CDR3 DNA reads TGCAGGACCCAAATTTCAGGGGAAGGGGGCTACACCTTC. The chain carries TRBV20-1 and TRBJ1-2, with D possibly matching TRBD1 (6 bases). This CDR3 is built from 13 residues. Germline V gene lookup returns CDR1 DFQATT and CDR2 SNEGSKA (reference sequence).

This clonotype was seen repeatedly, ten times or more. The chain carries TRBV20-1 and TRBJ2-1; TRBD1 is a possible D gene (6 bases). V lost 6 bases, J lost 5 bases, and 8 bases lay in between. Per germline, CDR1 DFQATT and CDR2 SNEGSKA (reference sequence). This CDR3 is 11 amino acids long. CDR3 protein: CSANRDNEQFF. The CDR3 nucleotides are TGCAGTGCCAACAGGGACAATGAGCAGTTCTTC.

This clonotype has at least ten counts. Here the CDR3 DNA reads TGCAGTGCTAGGGAGACAGGGACGGGTTACGAGCAGTACTTC. Residues: CSARETGTGYEQYF. The rearrangement uses TRBV20-1 and TRBJ2-7; 7 bases fit TRBD1. V lost 3 bases to trimming and J lost 4 bases; unmatched junction nucleotides: 9. Looked up from germline, CDR1 is DFQATT and CDR2 is SNEGSKA (reference sequence). This CDR3 has 14 residues.

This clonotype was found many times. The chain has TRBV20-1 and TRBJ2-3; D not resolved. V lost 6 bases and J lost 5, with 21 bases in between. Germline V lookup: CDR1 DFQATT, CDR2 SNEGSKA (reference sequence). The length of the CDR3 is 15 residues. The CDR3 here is CSAPRAPNGGDTQYF. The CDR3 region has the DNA TGCAGTGCGCCCCGGGCCCCCAACGGTGGAGATACGCAGTATTTT.

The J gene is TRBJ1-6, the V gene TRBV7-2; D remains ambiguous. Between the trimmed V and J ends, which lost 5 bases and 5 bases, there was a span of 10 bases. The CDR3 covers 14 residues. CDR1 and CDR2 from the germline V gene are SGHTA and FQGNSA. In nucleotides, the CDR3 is TGTGCCAGCAGCATCGGACGGAATAATTCACCCCTCCACTTT. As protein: CASSIGRNNSPLHF.

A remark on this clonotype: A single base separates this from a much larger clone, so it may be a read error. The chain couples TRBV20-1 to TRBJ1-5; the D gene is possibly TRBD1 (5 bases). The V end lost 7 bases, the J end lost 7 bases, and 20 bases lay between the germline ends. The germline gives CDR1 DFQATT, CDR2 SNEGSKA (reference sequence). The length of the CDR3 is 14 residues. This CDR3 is CSGGGEQYEQPQHF. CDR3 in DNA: TGCAGTGGTGGGGGGGAACAATACGAACAGCCCCAGCATTTT.

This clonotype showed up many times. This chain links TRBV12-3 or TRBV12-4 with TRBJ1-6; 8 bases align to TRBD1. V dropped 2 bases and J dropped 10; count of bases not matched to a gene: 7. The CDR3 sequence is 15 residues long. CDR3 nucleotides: TGTGCCAGCAGTTTAACCGGGACAGGTGACTCACCCCTCCACTTT. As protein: CASSLTGTGDSPLHF.

The CDR3, as DNA: TGTGCCAGCAGCTTTAACGCAGGGATGAACACTGAAGCTTTCTTT. As protein: CASSFNAGMNTEAFF. The gene calls are TRBV7-2 and TRBJ1-1; D possibly corresponds to TRBD1 (5 bases). CDR1 is SGHTA and CDR2 is FQGNSA in the germline V gene. The CDR3 spans 15 residues. The ends were cut back, 3 bases at V and 0 bases at J, with 11 bases in the middle.

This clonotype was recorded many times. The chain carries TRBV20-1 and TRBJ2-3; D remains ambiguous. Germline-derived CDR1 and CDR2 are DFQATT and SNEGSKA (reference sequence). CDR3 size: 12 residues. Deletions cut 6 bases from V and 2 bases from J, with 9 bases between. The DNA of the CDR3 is TGCAGTGCCTTGGCAGCCACAGATACGCAGTATTTT. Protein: CSALAATDTQYF.

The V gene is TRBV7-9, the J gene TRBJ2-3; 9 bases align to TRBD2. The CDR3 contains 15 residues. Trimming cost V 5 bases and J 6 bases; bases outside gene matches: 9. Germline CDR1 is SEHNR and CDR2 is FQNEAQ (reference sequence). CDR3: CASSPLGLAGDTQYF. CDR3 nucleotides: TGTGCCAGCAGCCCGCTCGGCCTAGCGGGGGATACGCAGTATTTT.

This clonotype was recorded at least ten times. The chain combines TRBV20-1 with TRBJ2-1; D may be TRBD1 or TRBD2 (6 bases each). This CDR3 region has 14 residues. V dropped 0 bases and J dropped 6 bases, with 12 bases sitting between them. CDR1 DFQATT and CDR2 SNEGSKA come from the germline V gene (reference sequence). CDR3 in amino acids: CSARDVGGINEQFF. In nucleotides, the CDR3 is TGCAGTGCTAGAGATGTGGGGGGCATCAATGAGCAGTTCTTC.

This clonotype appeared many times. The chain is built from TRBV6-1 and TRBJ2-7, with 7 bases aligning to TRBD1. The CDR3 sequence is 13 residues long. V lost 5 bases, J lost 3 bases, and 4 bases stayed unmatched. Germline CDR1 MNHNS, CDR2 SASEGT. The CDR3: CASSLGQLYEQYF. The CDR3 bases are TGTGCCAGCAGTCTGGGACAGCTCTACGAGCAGTACTTC.

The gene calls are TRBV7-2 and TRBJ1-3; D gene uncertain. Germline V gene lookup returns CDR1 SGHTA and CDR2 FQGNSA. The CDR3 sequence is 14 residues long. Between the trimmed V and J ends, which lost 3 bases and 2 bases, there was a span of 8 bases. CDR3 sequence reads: CASSFRRAGNTIYF. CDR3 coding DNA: TGTGCCAGCAGCTTCCGGAGGGCTGGAAACACCATATATTTT.

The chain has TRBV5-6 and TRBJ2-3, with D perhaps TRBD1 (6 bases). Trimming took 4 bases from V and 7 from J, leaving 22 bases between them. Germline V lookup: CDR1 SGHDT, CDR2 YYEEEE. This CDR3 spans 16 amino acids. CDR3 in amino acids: CASSQTGRSGANTQYF. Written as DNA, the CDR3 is TGTGCCAGCAGCCAAACAGGGCGGAGTGGTGCCAATACGCAGTATTTT.

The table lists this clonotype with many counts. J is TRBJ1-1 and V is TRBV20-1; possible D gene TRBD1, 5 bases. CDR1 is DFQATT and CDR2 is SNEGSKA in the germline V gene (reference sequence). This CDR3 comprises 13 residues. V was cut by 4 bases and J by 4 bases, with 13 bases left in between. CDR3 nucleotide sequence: TGCAGTGCTACCGGGACTGGGGGCACTGAAGCTTTCTTT. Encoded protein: CSATGTGGTEAFF.

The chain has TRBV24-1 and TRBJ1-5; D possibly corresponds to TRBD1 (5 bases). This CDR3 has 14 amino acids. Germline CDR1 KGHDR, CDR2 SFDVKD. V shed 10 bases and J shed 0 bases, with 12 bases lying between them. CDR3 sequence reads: CATAGVYSNQPQHF. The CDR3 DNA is TGTGCCACAGCGGGGGTCTATAGCAATCAGCCCCAGCATTTT.

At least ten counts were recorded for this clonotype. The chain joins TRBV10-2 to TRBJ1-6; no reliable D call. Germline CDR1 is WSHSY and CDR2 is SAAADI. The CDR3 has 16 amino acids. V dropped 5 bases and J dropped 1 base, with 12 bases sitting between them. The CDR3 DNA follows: TGCGCCAGCAGTTCGGCCGGAGTGTCCTATAATTCACCCCTCCACTTT. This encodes CASSSAGVSYNSPLHF.